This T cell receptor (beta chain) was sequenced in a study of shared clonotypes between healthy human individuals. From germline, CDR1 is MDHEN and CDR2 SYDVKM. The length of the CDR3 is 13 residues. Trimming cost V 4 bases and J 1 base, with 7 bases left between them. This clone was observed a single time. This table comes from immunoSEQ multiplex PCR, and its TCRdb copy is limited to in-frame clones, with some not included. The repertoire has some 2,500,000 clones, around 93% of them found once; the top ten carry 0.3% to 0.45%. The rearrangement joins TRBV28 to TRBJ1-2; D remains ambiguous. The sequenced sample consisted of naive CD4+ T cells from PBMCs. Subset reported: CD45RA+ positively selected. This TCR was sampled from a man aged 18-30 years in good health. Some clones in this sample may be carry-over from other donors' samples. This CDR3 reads CASSSSLNYGYTF. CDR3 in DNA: TGTGCCAGCAGTTCCTCCCTTAACTATGGCTACACCTTC.